This is a list of T cell receptor beta chains from one sample in a study of T cell changes during pregnancy in multiple sclerosis. Profiling relied on immunoSEQ multiplex PCR, and the TCRdb table lists in-frame clones only, not all of them. The sample shows 75,000 to 90,000 clones, 91% of them seen only once. The material sequenced was PBMCs, taken in the first trimester of pregnancy. Receptors were obtained from a female donor in good health, serving as a control in a pregnancy study. Some clones in this sample may be carry-over from other donors' samples. CDR3s include the opening cysteine and the closing phenylalanine or tryptophan.

V gene	J gene	CDR3 protein
TRBV27	TRBJ2-1	CASSYGTYQFF
TRBV9	TRBJ2-3	CASSAYMGLADTQYF
TRBV30	TRBJ2-1	CAWSPGLPLGEQFF
TRBV27	TRBJ1-2	CASSLSSGHAYGYTF
TRBV18	TRBJ2-1	CASSQTSESSYNEQFF
TRBV28	TRBJ1-1	CASSKSTGPLNTEAFF
TRBV6-1	TRBJ2-5	CASSDWTSGRETQYF
TRBV27	TRBJ1-5	CASSWDGGIKPQHF
TRBV5-8	TRBJ1-5	CASSLTGGNQPQHF
TRBV5-1	TRBJ2-4	CASSLGQGVAKNIQYF
TRBV5-4	TRBJ1-3	CASSLGGRGSGNTIYF
TRBV2	TRBJ1-6	CAGPFLSYNSPLHF
TRBV2	TRBJ2-7	CASSGGQGLSYEQYF
TRBV7-3	TRBJ2-1	CASSLTGGVSYNEQFF
TRBV28	TRBJ2-5	CASSLHSEQETQYF
TRBV7-9	TRBJ2-7	CASSSTYEQYF
TRBV29-1	TRBJ1-2	CSVDSGTGNGYTF
TRBV6-5	TRBJ1-5	CASSVTGGGQPQHF
TRBV10-2	TRBJ1-1	CASSGRQGMNTEAFF
TRBV25-1	TRBJ2-6	CASPISGANVLTF
TRBV28	TRBJ2-5	CASGDREETQYF
TRBV6-5	TRBJ1-1	CASRVLVNTEAFF
TRBV11-2	TRBJ1-1	CASSSNNRVISEAFF
TRBV19	TRBJ1-2	CASSSGGGYGYTF
TRBV5-6	TRBJ1-6	CASIPALHF
TRBV7-2	TRBJ1-4	CASSSQGLWVEKLFF